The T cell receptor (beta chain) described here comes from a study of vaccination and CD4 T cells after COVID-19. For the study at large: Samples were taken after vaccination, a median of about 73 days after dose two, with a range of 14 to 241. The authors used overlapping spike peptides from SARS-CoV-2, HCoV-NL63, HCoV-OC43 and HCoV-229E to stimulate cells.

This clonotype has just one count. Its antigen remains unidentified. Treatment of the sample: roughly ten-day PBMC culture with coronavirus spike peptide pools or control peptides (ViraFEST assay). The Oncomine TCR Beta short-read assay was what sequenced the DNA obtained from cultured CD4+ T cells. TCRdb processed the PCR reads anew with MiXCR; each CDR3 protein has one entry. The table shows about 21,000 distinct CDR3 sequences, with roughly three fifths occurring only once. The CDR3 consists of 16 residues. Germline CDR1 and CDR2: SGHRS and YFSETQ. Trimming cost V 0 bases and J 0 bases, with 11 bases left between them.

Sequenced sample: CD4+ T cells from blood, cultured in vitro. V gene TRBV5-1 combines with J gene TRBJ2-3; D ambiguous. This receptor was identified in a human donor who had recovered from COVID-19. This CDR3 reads CASSLESQISTDTQYF. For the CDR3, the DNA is TGCGCCAGCAGCTTGGAATCGCAGATTAGCACAGATACGCAGTATTTT.